These T cell receptor beta chains were read from a single sample in a study of blood T cell repertoires in COVID-19. Some clones are missing from TCRdb's copy, which holds only in-frame ones; the method was immunoSEQ multiplex PCR. The table records about 440,000 clones, around 91% of them present only once. Material for sequencing was PBMCs or T cells enriched from blood (not recorded which). The receptors originated from a man aged 18 to 29 who had recovered from COVID-19. The CDR3 runs from the conserved cysteine through the conserved F or W. The D gene is left open where the match is weak. The listing skips clone size in some rows; elsewhere it reads once, few, many or a size class.

TRBD1	TRBV5-1	TRBJ1-2	.	CASTIGTGGMDGYTF	TGCGCCAGCACCATCGGCACAGGGGGGATGGATGGCTACACCTTC
TRBD1	TRBV9	TRBJ1-6	.	CASRAGTGYSPLHF	TGTGCCAGCAGGGCCGGGACAGGGTATTCACCCCTCCACTTT
.	TRBV7-3	TRBJ1-5	.	CASSLEEGQPQHF	TGTGCCAGCAGCTTAGAAGAGGGACAGCCCCAGCATTTT
.	TRBV10-3	TRBJ1-1	.	CAISESEGTEAFF	TGTGCCATCAGTGAGTCGGAGGGAACTGAAGCTTTCTTT
TRBD1	TRBV27	TRBJ1-3	.	CASTDREISGNTIYF	TGTGCCAGCACGGACAGGGAGATCTCTGGAAACACCATATATTTT
TRBD1	TRBV15	TRBJ2-7	.	CATSRDRASYEQYF	TGTGCCACCAGCCGCGACAGGGCCTCCTACGAGCAGTACTTC
.	TRBV2	TRBJ2-1	.	CASLLDRPYNEQFF	TGTGCCAGCCTACTCGACAGACCCTACAATGAGCAGTTCTTC
.	TRBV4-1	TRBJ2-7	.	CASSQDNEQYF	TGCGCCAGCAGCCAAGATAACGAGCAGTACTTC
.	TRBV6-6	TRBJ2-7	.	CASSYSPGSTYEQYF	TGTGCCAGCAGTTACTCGCCAGGGTCTACCTACGAGCAGTACTTC
.	TRBV7-3	TRBJ2-1	.	CASSLGGGGGNEQFF	TGTGCCAGCAGCTTAGGAGGGGGCGGTGGCAATGAGCAGTTCTTC
TRBD1	TRBV4-1	TRBJ2-1	.	CASSWLSTDRGNEQFF	TGCGCCAGCAGCTGGCTTTCTACGGACAGGGGCAATGAGCAGTTCTTC
TRBD1	TRBV6-5	TRBJ2-7	.	CASTNTGQTYEQYF	TGTGCCAGCACAAACACGGGACAGACCTACGAGCAGTACTTC
.	TRBV9	TRBJ2-5	.	CASSGSQQETQYF	TGTGCCAGCAGCGGGAGTCAACAAGAGACCCAGTACTTC
.	TRBV5-1	TRBJ2-3	.	CASSLSGGDTQYF	TGCGCCAGCAGCTTGAGTGGCGGAGATACGCAGTATTTT
.	TRBV11-2	TRBJ1-3	.	CASSLGATGNTIYF	TGTGCCAGCAGCTTAGGCGCTACTGGAAACACCATATATTTT
.	TRBV27	TRBJ1-1	.	CASSPRGMNTEAFF	TGTGCCAGCAGTCCACGAGGAATGAACACTGAAGCTTTCTTT
.	TRBV28	TRBJ1-3	.	CATIRDTGNTIYF	TGTGCCACCATCCGGGACACTGGAAACACCATATATTTT
.	TRBV11-2	TRBJ2-1	.	CASREGVAAEQFF	TGTGCCAGCAGGGAGGGTGTGGCAGCCGAGCAGTTCTTC
.	TRBV5-4	TRBJ1-2	.	CASSTRRTSLYGYTF	TGTGCCAGCAGCACAAGGAGGACGAGTCTCTATGGCTACACCTTC
TRBD1	TRBV5-1	TRBJ1-2	.	CASSLAGGDYGYTF	TGCGCCAGCAGCTTGGCAGGGGGCGACTATGGCTACACCTTC
TRBD2	TRBV5-1	TRBJ2-1	once	CASSPGGLALEQFF	TGCGCCAGCAGCCCGGGGGGACTAGCGCTTGAGCAGTTCTTC